These 5 T cell receptor beta chains share one sample of origin, sequenced in a study of blood T cells in healthy people across ages. A sample-barcoded 5' primer and a J-beta primer mix were used in a second PCR of roughly 7 to 11 cycles. One entry per CDR3 protein, called by TCRdb with MiXCR from the 5' RACE reads. The sample lists about 1,400,000 distinct CDR3 sequences, approximately 60% occurring once. The material sequenced was blood. These receptors were collected from a young man in good health.

The chain joins TRBV20-1 to TRBJ2-1, with D perhaps matching TRBD2 (6 bases). This CDR3 is built from 18 residues. With 1 base removed from V and 0 bases from J, the gap between germline ends came to 19 bases. Germline V lookup: CDR1 DFQATT, CDR2 SNEGSKA (reference sequence). The CDR3 DNA reads TGCAGTGCTAGAGTCCACGGGGAGCGGGTAAGCTCCTACAATGAGCAGTTCTTC. It translates to CSARVHGERVSSYNEQFF.

The chain couples TRBV5-1 to TRBJ2-7; weak D call: TRBD1 (6 bases). V was clipped by 0 bases and J by 2 bases, with 18 bases between them. Germline assignment: CDR1 SGHRS and CDR2 YFSETQ. CDR3 size: 17 residues. The CDR3 protein is CASSLESQGLRTYEQYF. CDR3 sequence (DNA): TGCGCCAGCAGCTTGGAATCTCAGGGGCTCCGTACCTACGAGCAGTACTTC.

The genes are TRBV10-3 and TRBJ2-4, with 9 bases lining up with TRBD1. The J call may be incorrect, as the DNA end agrees better with TRBJ2-7. Germline V gives CDR1 ENHRY, CDR2 SYGVKD. The CDR3 is 15 residues long. CDR3 protein: CAISDPGTGFHEQYF. The CDR3, as DNA: TGTGCCATCAGTGACCCGGGGACAGGGTTCCACGAGCAGTACTTC.

The chain couples TRBV7-9 to TRBJ2-1, with 7 bases that match TRBD2. Trimming at V came to 5 bases and at J to 5 bases, leaving 6 bases not matched to a gene. The CDR3 is 14 amino acids. CDR1 is SEHNR, CDR2 FQNEAQ, per germline (reference sequence). In nucleotides, the CDR3 is TGTGCCAGCAGCCCGCCGGGAGGCGACAATGAGCAGTTCTTC. Translation gives CASSPPGGDNEQFF.

This clonotype occurred many times. The chain recombines TRBV3-1 with TRBJ2-7, with 11 bases matching TRBD1. V dropped 1 base and J dropped 11; count of bases not matched to a gene: 10. Germline V gene data show CDR1 as LGHDT and CDR2 as YNNKEL (reference sequence). CDR3 size: 15 residues. CDR3 loop: CASSQGVDRGLEEYF. The DNA for the CDR3 is TGTGCCAGCAGCCAAGGGGTGGACAGGGGGCTCGAAGAGTACTTC.